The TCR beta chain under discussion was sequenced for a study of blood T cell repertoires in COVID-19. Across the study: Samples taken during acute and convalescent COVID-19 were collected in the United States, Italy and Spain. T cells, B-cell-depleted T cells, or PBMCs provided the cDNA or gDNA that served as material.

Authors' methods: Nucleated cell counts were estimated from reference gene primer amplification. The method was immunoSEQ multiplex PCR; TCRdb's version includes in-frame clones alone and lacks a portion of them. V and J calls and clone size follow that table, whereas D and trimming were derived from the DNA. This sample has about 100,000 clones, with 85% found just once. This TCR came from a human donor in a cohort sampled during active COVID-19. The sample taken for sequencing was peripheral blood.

The CDR3 region is CASSQGQGPTEAFF. The CDR3 DNA follows: TGCGCCAGCAGCCAAGGACAGGGGCCCACTGAAGCTTTCTTT. The gene calls are TRBV4-1 and TRBJ1-1, with 8 bases matching TRBD1. The CDR3 extends over 14 amino acids. Unmatched junction bases numbered 2, after V lost 1 base and J lost 4 bases. The germline V gene has CDR1 MGHRA and CDR2 YSYEKL.